This T cell receptor beta chain was recovered during a study of blood T cell repertoires in COVID-19. For the study at large: Italy, Spain and the United States were the sources of the convalescent and acute COVID-19 samples. PBMCs, B-cell-depleted T cells, or T cells provided the cDNA or gDNA that made up the material.

Germline V gene data show CDR1 as SGHVS and CDR2 as FQNEAQ. This CDR3 comprises 14 residues. On this clone itself: An end of the junction differs from the germline gene, which may be a read error.

Enrollment of patients from Seattle took place during active infection, with longitudinal follow-up. In the study's own analysis: Amplification of reference gene primers provided the estimated nucleated cell counts. TCRdb keeps only in-frame clones here, not all; method: immunoSEQ multiplex PCR. V and J calls and clone size are given by that table; D and trimming were obtained from the DNA. Here the sample spans some 180,000 clones, about four fifths being singletons. Sequencing input: peripheral blood. This TCR derives from a woman aged 40 to 50 with COVID-19, enrolled during active disease. This chain connects TRBV7-8 to TRBJ1-2; D is ambiguous. As DNA, the CDR3 is TGTGCCAGCAGTTCCAGCGATACCTTCTATAGCTACACCTTC. Its translation: CASSSSDTFYSYTF. Combining the CDR3 with reference TRBV7-8 and TRBJ1-2 gives the whole variable domain GAGVSQSPRYKVAKRGQDVALRCDPISGHVSLFWYQQALGQGPEFLTYFQNEAQLDKSGLPSDRFFAERPEGSVSTLKIQRTQQEDSAVYLCASSSSDTFYSYTFGSGTRLTVV.